This TCR beta chain was retrieved from a study of cytomegalovirus exposure and HLA in healthy donors. The V gene lost 10 bases and the J gene lost 7 bases, with 17 bases spanning the gap. Germline CDR1 reads ENHRY; CDR2 reads SYGVKD. The length of the CDR3 is 13 residues. Remarks on this clone: No antigen is known for it.

Study-level points and caveats: For most TCR beta V segments, an earlier analysis put the productive rate at about 87% or about 30% of the time.

60 Vbeta and 13 Jbeta primers were used in PCR. This table comes from immunoSEQ multiplex PCR, and its TCRdb copy is limited to in-frame clones, with some not included. The table lists about 150,000 clones, about 78% of them singletons, with 1.4% in the top ten. The receptor was isolated from a male donor in good health and CMV-seronegative. The V and J genes are TRBV10-3 and TRBJ1-5; D gene uncertain. Sequences were obtained from PBMCs. The chain's CDR3 is CATVVASGQPQHF. In nucleotides, the CDR3 is TGTGCCACAGTCGTGGCGTCGGGACAGCCCCAGCATTTT.